Each of the 31 T cell receptor beta chains below was sequenced from the same sample in a study of memory CD4+ T cells and cytomegalovirus serostatus. This table comes from immunoSEQ multiplex PCR, and its TCRdb copy is limited to in-frame clones, with some not included. The profile shows about 92,000 clones, 80% of them singletons. The sort gate was single viable CD3+CD4+CD8-CD45RO+ cells for memory CD4+ T cells. Material: memory CD4+ T cells from blood. Receptor source: an adult in good health and CMV-seropositive.

The chain has TRBV19 and TRBJ1-1, with 8 nucleotides matching TRBD1. From germline, CDR1 is LNHDA and CDR2 SQIVND (reference sequence). The junction had 11 bases not matched to a gene; V was cut back by 5 bases and J by 9 bases. This CDR3 region has 14 residues. In DNA, the CDR3 is TGTGCCAGTAGTCTACAGGGGGGCCCAACTCAAGCTTTCTTT. Protein: CASSLQGGPTQAFF.

The chain joins TRBV6-1 to TRBJ1-4; tentatively, D is TRBD1 (5 bases). Germline V lookup: CDR1 MNHNS, CDR2 SASEGT. The CDR3 extends over 15 amino acids. The V and J ends lost 3 bases and 2 bases respectively, with 10 bases between them. The CDR3 reads CASSERGITNEKLFF. DNA for the CDR3: TGTGCCAGCAGTGAGAGGGGTATCACTAATGAAAAACTGTTTTTT.

V and J are TRBV18 and TRBJ1-4; D ambiguous. Germline values: CDR1 KGHSH, CDR2 LQKENI. The length of the CDR3 is 16 residues. The ends were cut back, 0 bases at V and 7 bases at J, with 15 bases in the middle. The CDR3 loop reads CASSPPAARGGEKLFF. The CDR3 bases are TGTGCCAGCTCACCACCGGCAGCCCGGGGAGGTGAAAAACTGTTTTTT.

The chain employs TRBV7-8 and TRBJ2-7; D assignment may be TRBD1 or TRBD2 (5 bases each). The CDR3 extends over 16 amino acids. Trimming left V 5 bases short and J 0 bases short, with 17 bases between. CDR1 SGHVS and CDR2 FQNEAQ come from the germline V gene. CDR3 coding DNA: TGTGCCAGCAGCCCTTACCGAGGGGCCATCTCCTACGAGCAGTACTTC. This sequence encodes CASSPYRGAISYEQYF.

The gene calls are TRBV18 and TRBJ2-7; TRBD2 matches at 11 bases. Germline V gene sequence: CDR1 KGHSH, CDR2 LQKENI. Germline trimming cut 6 bases from V and 4 bases from J; bases unmatched to any gene: 8. The CDR3 runs 15 residues. In DNA form, the CDR3 reads TGTGCCAGCTCGCCTCGGACTAGCGGGTTGTACGAGCAGTACTTC. This encodes CASSPRTSGLYEQYF. Complete variable domain (other parts from reference TRBV18 and TRBJ2-7): NAGVMQNPRHLVRRRGQEARLRCSPMKGHSHVYWYRQLPEEGLKFMVYLQKENIIDESGMPKERFSAEFPKEGPSILRIQQVVRGDSAAYFCASSPRTSGLYEQYFGPGTRLTVT.

The rearrangement uses TRBV2 and TRBJ2-7; 7 positions match TRBD2. The CDR3 contains 12 residues. V dropped 10 bases and J dropped 2; count of bases not matched to a gene: 5. Per germline, CDR1 SNHLY and CDR2 FYNNEI. CDR3 nucleotide sequence: TGTGCCACGGGTCGGGGGGCCTACGAGCAGTACTTC. This sequence encodes CATGRGAYEQYF.

This clone was detected only a few times. The genes are TRBV14 and TRBJ2-7; perhaps TRBD2 as D (5 bases). The V end was cut by 3 bases, the J end by 7 bases, with 7 bases between. This CDR3 spans 11 amino acids. Per germline, CDR1 SGHDN and CDR2 FVKESK. In nucleotides, the CDR3 is TGTGCCAGCAGCCAGACGGGAGAGCAGTACTTC. This translates into CASSQTGEQYF.

This clone was observed a few times. V is TRBV30 and J is TRBJ1-2, with D possibly TRBD1 on 5 matching bases. The CDR3 totals 12 residues. Trimming removed 0 bases at V and 6 bases at J, with 8 bases between. CDR1 is GTSNPN, CDR2 SVGIG, per germline (reference sequence). CDR3 bases: TGTGCCTGGAGTGTCGCAGGGAATGGCTACACCTTC. This sequence encodes CAWSVAGNGYTF.

This chain joins TRBV7-2 and TRBJ2-7, with D hard to call. This CDR3 has 17 amino acids. V was clipped by 4 bases and J by 5 bases, with 24 bases between them. CDR1 and CDR2 from the germline V gene are SGHTA and FQGNSA. In DNA form, the CDR3 reads TGTGCCAGCAGCTCAGTGCCGTACTCCGCCGGCCGTAACGAGCAGTACTTC. This sequence encodes CASSSVPYSAGRNEQYF.

The CDR3 nucleotides are TGCGCCAGCAGTGAGTCCTTAGCGGGAAAGGATGAGCAGTTCTTC. It translates to CASSESLAGKDEQFF. V usage is TRBV10-1 and J usage is TRBJ2-1, with 8 bases identical to TRBD2. Losses at the gene ends were 0 bases for V and 8 bases for J; bases not matched to a gene: 6. The CDR3 consists of 15 residues. CDR1 is WNHNN and CDR2 is SYGVQD in the germline V gene (reference sequence).

The V gene is TRBV2, the J gene TRBJ2-7; D is possibly TRBD1 (5 bases). CDR1 SNHLY and CDR2 FYNNEI come from the germline V gene. CDR3 length equals 16 residues. Trimming removed 0 bases from V and 5 bases from J, with 17 bases in between. The CDR3 reads CASSEAADNGRNEQYF. CDR3 coding DNA: TGTGCCAGCAGTGAAGCGGCGGACAACGGTCGTAACGAGCAGTACTTC.

The chain recombines TRBV6-6 with TRBJ2-5; D is unresolved. The CDR3 is made up of 12 amino acids. Germline assignment: CDR1 MNHNY and CDR2 SVGAGI (reference sequence). V lost 6 bases and J 5 bases, leaving 10 bases between the germline ends. The CDR3 DNA reads TGTGCCAGCAGCCAATCGTGGGAGACCCAGTACTTC. This gives the protein CASSQSWETQYF.

The chain carries TRBV5-1 and TRBJ1-4; D gene ambiguous. The V gene lost 1 base and the J gene lost 0 bases, with 7 bases spanning the gap. CDR1 and CDR2 from the germline V gene are SGHRS and YFSETQ. This CDR3 is built from 15 residues. The CDR3, as DNA: TGCGCCAGCAGCTTGCGACCGGCAACTAATGAAAAACTGTTTTTT. Residues: CASSLRPATNEKLFF.

The chain couples TRBV2 to TRBJ2-7; no firm D call. Trimming stripped 1 base from V and 4 bases from J, with 5 bases between. CDR1 and CDR2 (germline): SNHLY, FYNNEI. This CDR3 has 12 amino acids. In nucleotides, the CDR3 is TGTGCCAGCAGTGAAGGGAGATACGAGCAGTACTTC. Protein: CASSEGRYEQYF.

This rearrangement joins TRBV2 to TRBJ2-1; D is possibly TRBD1 (5 bases). The CDR3 is made up of 16 amino acids. V gave up 3 bases and J gave up 7 bases, with 19 bases separating them. Germline V lookup: CDR1 SNHLY, CDR2 FYNNEI. CDR3 sequence: CASSEGRAGRGNEQFF. The CDR3 DNA follows: TGTGCCAGCAGTGAGGGCAGGGCCGGGCGTGGGAATGAGCAGTTCTTC. Complete variable domain (other parts from reference TRBV2 and TRBJ2-1): EPEVTQTPSHQVTQMGQEVILRCVPISNHLYFYWYRQILGQKVEFLVSFYNNEISEKSEIFDDQFSVERPDGSNFTLKIRSTKLEDSAMYFCASSEGRAGRGNEQFFGPGTRLTVL.

The chain carries TRBV27 and TRBJ1-5; D remains unclear. CDR1 is MNHEY, CDR2 SMNVEV, per germline (reference sequence). The CDR3 totals 13 residues. V lost 3 bases, J lost 4 bases, and 7 bases lay in between. As DNA, the CDR3 is TGTGCCAGCAGTTTCGAGAGAAATCAGCCCCAGCATTTT. Translation gives CASSFERNQPQHF.

This rearrangement joins TRBV9 to TRBJ2-3, with D perhaps being TRBD1 or TRBD2 (5 bases each). V was cut by 3 bases and J by 8 bases, with 13 bases left in between. The germline V gene has CDR1 SGDLS and CDR2 YYNGEE. The CDR3 covers 13 residues. The CDR3 reads CASSGGPGGTQYF. CDR3 DNA sequence: TGTGCCAGCAGCGGGGGCCCTGGGGGTACGCAGTATTTT.

The chain combines TRBV7-9 with TRBJ1-2; D may be TRBD1 (6 bases). There are 13 residues in the CDR3. In germline, CDR1 is SEHNR, CDR2 FQNEAQ (reference sequence). V gave up 5 bases and J gave up 5 bases, with 12 bases separating them. The CDR3 sequence is CASSPGQRYGYTF. Here the CDR3 DNA reads TGTGCCAGCAGCCCTGGACAGCGTTATGGCTACACCTTC.

The chain recombines TRBV7-8 with TRBJ2-1; D remains unclear. The V end lost 5 bases, the J end lost 2 bases, and 16 bases lay between the germline ends. The CDR3 contains 16 residues. Per germline, CDR1 SGHVS and CDR2 FQNEAQ. Written as DNA, the CDR3 is TGTGCCAGCAGCCCCGGCGAACGCGTCACCTACAATGAGCAGTTCTTC. The encoded protein is CASSPGERVTYNEQFF.

V gene TRBV5-4 combines with J gene TRBJ2-3; D may be TRBD2 (6 bases). Germline V gene lookup returns CDR1 SGHNT and CDR2 YYREEE (reference sequence). V shed 0 bases and J shed 1 base, with 15 bases lying between them. The CDR3 runs to 17 residues. The CDR3, as DNA: TGTGCCAGCAGCTTGGCATTTCGGGGGAGTGGCACAGATACGCAGTATTTT. Translation: CASSLAFRGSGTDTQYF.

This chain uses TRBV4-3 with TRBJ1-5, with a possible D match to TRBD1 (6 bases). V was shortened by 0 bases and J by 6 bases, with 15 bases between the two germline ends. This CDR3 contains 16 residues. Germline assignment: CDR1 LGHNA and CDR2 YSLEER. CDR3 sequence (DNA): TGCGCCAGCAGCCAAGATTTACAGGGACGGGGTCAGCCCCAGCATTTT. This sequence encodes CASSQDLQGRGQPQHF.

The V call is TRBV7-9, the J call TRBJ2-2, with 10 bases matching TRBD1. Germline CDR1 SEHNR, CDR2 FQNEAQ (reference sequence). This CDR3 comprises 14 residues. With 5 bases clipped from V and 6 bases from J, the junction kept 3 bases outside the gene matches. Here the CDR3 reads CASSRQGAAGELFF. The DNA of the CDR3 is TGTGCCAGCAGCCGACAGGGGGCAGCCGGGGAGCTGTTTTTT.

This clone was picked up a small number of times. The chain couples TRBV19 to TRBJ2-1, with TRBD2 matching over 11 bases. CDR3 length: 17 residues. Germline CDR1 and CDR2: LNHDA and SQIVND (reference sequence). V lost 6 bases to trimming and J lost 10 bases; unmatched junction nucleotides: 17. The CDR3 protein is CASRKRPSGLAVNEQFF. CDR3 bases: TGTGCCAGTAGAAAAAGGCCCTCGGGACTAGCGGTAAACGAGCAGTTCTTC.

The chain has TRBV28 and TRBJ2-5; 12 bases fit TRBD1. V was pared by 5 bases and J by 7 bases, with 8 bases of the junction left unmatched. CDR1 MDHEN and CDR2 SYDVKM come from the germline V gene. The CDR3 consists of 15 residues. The CDR3 protein is CASSIGTGGSATQYF. CDR3 nucleotide sequence: TGTGCCAGCAGTATAGGGACAGGGGGCTCGGCGACCCAGTACTTC.

The chain couples TRBV2 to TRBJ1-4, with D possibly TRBD1 on 6 matching bases. V lost 10 bases and J 4 bases, leaving 10 bases between the germline ends. Germline V gene sequence: CDR1 SNHLY, CDR2 FYNNEI. The CDR3 has 12 residues. The chain's CDR3 is CATQGSNEKLFF. In DNA, the CDR3 is TGTGCCACCCAGGGGAGTAATGAAAAACTGTTTTTT.

V gene TRBV4-1 combines with J gene TRBJ1-4, with D possibly TRBD1 on 6 matching bases. Looked up from germline, CDR1 is MGHRA and CDR2 is YSYEKL. The CDR3 spans 17 residues. The V gene lost 4 bases and the J gene lost 4 bases, with 19 bases spanning the gap. The CDR3 DNA is TGCGCCAGCAGCCGAGGGCAGTCGGGGGCAGGTAATGAAAAACTGTTTTTT. Amino acids: CASSRGQSGAGNEKLFF.

This chain connects TRBV10-2 to TRBJ2-3; no reliable D call. Looked up from germline, CDR1 is WSHSY and CDR2 is SAAADI. The V end was cut by 6 bases, the J end by 2 bases, with 9 bases between. The CDR3 runs to 13 residues. CDR3 in amino acids: CASRGPTTDTQYF. The CDR3 DNA is TGCGCCAGCAGAGGGCCCACCACAGATACGCAGTATTTT.

The CDR3 coding sequence is TGTGCCAGCAGCTTAATGCAGGGGTTGGATGGCTACACCTTC. Amino acid sequence: CASSLMQGLDGYTF. This rearrangement joins TRBV7-9 to TRBJ1-2; TRBD1 is a possible D gene (6 bases). Germline-derived CDR1 and CDR2 are SEHNR and FQNEAQ (reference sequence). CDR3 length: 14 residues. Between the trimmed V and J ends, which lost 2 bases and 6 bases, there was a span of 13 bases.

The chain combines TRBV18 with TRBJ2-5; TRBD1 matches at 9 bases. In germline, CDR1 is KGHSH, CDR2 LQKENI. The V and J ends lost 6 bases and 5 bases, in that order; junction bases with no gene match: 4. CDR3 length equals 13 residues. In nucleotides, the CDR3 is TGTGCCAGCTCCCGTGGACAGGGGGAGACCCAGTACTTC. Translating gives CASSRGQGETQYF.

This rearrangement joins TRBV5-5 to TRBJ1-4; D possibly corresponds to TRBD1 (6 bases). The V end was cut by 4 bases, the J end by 7 bases, with 20 bases between. The CDR3 is 16 residues long. Germline-derived CDR1 and CDR2 are SGHKS and YYEKEE (reference sequence). The CDR3 is CASSPLPDRFSEKLFF. Here the CDR3 DNA reads TGTGCCAGCAGCCCACTCCCCGACAGGTTTAGTGAAAAACTGTTTTTT.

The V gene is TRBV28, the J gene TRBJ2-5; D may be TRBD1 (6 bases). Germline lookup yields CDR1 MDHEN and CDR2 SYDVKM. This CDR3 contains 12 residues. V was trimmed by 5 bases and J by 4 bases, leaving 8 bases between them. CDR3 nucleotide sequence: TGTGCCAGCAGTGGCAGGGGAGAGACCCAGTACTTC. Amino acids: CASSGRGETQYF.